This TCR beta chain derives from a study of spatial heterogeneity in lung cancer. As for the study in general: Detection of beta-chain sequences consistently exceeded that of alpha-chain sequences. Raw sequencing reads included, on average, more than eight appearances of each unique TCR and UMI combination.

The time point was: blood at routine non-recurrence follow-up after resection. The study sequenced unsorted whole RNA from tumor, nontumor lung or frozen PBMC. TCRdb itself ran the 5' RACE reads through MiXCR, one entry per CDR3 protein. The sample has about 94,000 distinct CDR3 sequences, approximately 19% seen once; the top ten hold 20% to 25%. This clonotype has just a few counts. The V gene's germline CDR1 is SGHAT and CDR2 FQNNGV. The CDR3 is 15 amino acids. Trimming removed 0 bases at V and 4 bases at J, with 12 bases between. The V gene is TRBV11-2, the J gene TRBJ1-2; no definite D call. The sequence derives from a male donor with early-stage non-small cell lung cancer. Sequencing used PBMCs, obtained at follow-up. CDR3 sequence: CASSLERTSFYGYTF. The CDR3 DNA reads as TGTGCCAGCAGCTTAGAACGGACTTCTTTCTATGGCTACACCTTC.